Below are 30 T cell receptor beta chains sequenced from a single sample in a study of T-cell memory formation after mild COVID-19. TCRdb processed the 5' RACE reads anew with MiXCR; each CDR3 protein has one entry. The table has around 130,000 distinct CDR3 sequences, around a sixth seen once; the top ten hold around 14%. The sequenced sample was PBMCs or a T cell subset sorted from them (not recorded which). The receptors originated from an adult woman who had mild COVID-19 (a few samples of this study predate the infection). Cell type and time point are not known.

This clonotype was counted a few times. V usage is TRBV7-9 and J usage is TRBJ2-7; 7 nucleotides line up with TRBD1. Germline CDR1 is SEHNR and CDR2 is FQNEAQ (reference sequence). V lost 4 bases, J lost 0 bases, and 6 bases stayed unmatched. The CDR3 spans 15 residues. The DNA of the CDR3 is TGTGCCAGCAGCTCGACGACAGGGAGCTCCTACGAGCAGTACTTC. Protein product: CASSSTTGSSYEQYF. The full variable domain, its missing parts supplied by reference TRBV7-9 and TRBJ2-7, is DTGVSQNPRHKITKRGQNVTFRCDPISEHNRLYWYRQTLGQGPEFLTYFQNEAQLEKSRLLSDRFSAERPKGSFSTLEIQRTEQGDSAMYLCASSSTTGSSYEQYFGPGTRLTVT.

This clonotype was counted only a few times. The V call is TRBV7-2, the J call TRBJ2-7; TRBD2 agrees at 9 bases. Losses at the gene ends were 2 bases for V and 9 bases for J; bases not matched to a gene: 11. Germline V lookup: CDR1 SGHTA, CDR2 FQGNSA. The CDR3 extends over 15 amino acids. The CDR3 here is CASSLLRTSAFGQYF. DNA for the CDR3: TGTGCCAGCAGCTTACTTAGGACTAGCGCATTCGGGCAGTACTTC. Looking up the rest from reference TRBV7-2 and TRBJ2-7 gives the full variable domain: GAGVSQSPSNKVTEKGKDVELRCDPISGHTALYWYRQSLGQGLEFLIYFQGNSAPDKSGLPSDRFSAERTGGSVSTLTIQRTQQEDSAVYLCASSLLRTSAFGQYFGPGTRLTVT.

The chain employs TRBV7-8 and TRBJ2-3, with a weak D call TRBD2 (5 bases). Germline CDR1 reads SGHVS; CDR2 reads FQNEAQ. CDR3 length: 14 residues. With 3 bases removed from V and 6 bases from J, the gap between germline ends came to 13 bases. The chain's CDR3 is CASSFGVLRDTQYF. CDR3 bases: TGTGCCAGCAGCTTCGGGGTACTCCGGGATACGCAGTATTTT.

This clonotype was observed at least ten times. The chain links TRBV24-1 to TRBJ2-1; the match to TRBD2 covers 12 bases. Germline V CDR1 and CDR2: KGHDR, SFDVKD. This CDR3 is built from 14 residues. The V and J ends lost 5 bases and 12 bases, in that order; junction bases with no gene match: 7. The CDR3 DNA reads as TGTGCCACCAGTGCGACTAGCGGGAGAATGGGGCAGTTCTTC. Translated: CATSATSGRMGQFF.

V gene TRBV12-3 or TRBV12-4 combines with J gene TRBJ1-1; the D is unclear. V gave up 1 base and J gave up 1 base, with 4 bases separating them. The CDR3 has 13 residues. The CDR3 is CASSLDWNTEAFF. In DNA form, the CDR3 reads TGTGCCAGCAGTTTAGACTGGAACACTGAAGCTTTCTTT.

This clonotype was picked up a small number of times. The genes are TRBV10-3 and TRBJ2-3; D is ambiguous. V was cut by 0 bases and J by 3 bases, with 10 bases left in between. The germline V gene encodes CDR1 ENHRY and CDR2 SYGVKD. There are 15 residues in the CDR3. The DNA for the CDR3 is TGTGCCATCAGTGAGTCTGGTAAAGCGACAGATACGCAGTATTTT. Protein sequence: CAISESGKATDTQYF.

This clonotype was picked up a small number of times. The chain combines TRBV3-1 with TRBJ2-2, with D possibly matching TRBD2 (5 bases). This CDR3 region has 16 residues. The V gene lost 4 bases and the J gene lost 2 bases, with 14 bases spanning the gap. Per germline, CDR1 LGHDT and CDR2 YNNKEL (reference sequence). CDR3 loop: CASSPFPGSNTGELFF. In DNA form, the CDR3 reads TGTGCCAGCAGCCCGTTCCCGGGGAGCAACACCGGGGAGCTGTTTTTT.

In its sample, this clonotype was seen a few times. The rearrangement links TRBV5-1 to TRBJ1-1; TRBD1 matches at 8 bases. The CDR3 has 13 amino acids. Germline trimming cut 4 bases from V and 3 bases from J; bases unmatched to any gene: 2. Germline V gene sequence: CDR1 SGHRS, CDR2 YFSETQ. CDR3 protein: CASSPTGDTEAFF. The DNA of the CDR3 is TGCGCCAGCAGCCCGACAGGGGACACTGAAGCTTTCTTT.

The gene calls are TRBV7-9 and TRBJ2-3; 11 bases are shared with TRBD2. The V segment lost 4 bases and the J segment 5 bases; nucleotides outside the gene matches: 2. The germline CDR1 and CDR2 sequences are SEHNR and FQNEAQ (reference sequence). This CDR3 has 14 amino acids. CDR3 sequence reads: CASSSTSGGDTQYF. DNA of the CDR3: TGTGCCAGCAGCTCAACTAGCGGGGGAGATACGCAGTATTTT. Together with reference TRBV7-9 and TRBJ2-3, the CDR3 gives the full variable domain: DTGVSQNPRHKITKRGQNVTFRCDPISEHNRLYWYRQTLGQGPEFLTYFQNEAQLEKSRLLSDRFSAERPKGSFSTLEIQRTEQGDSAMYLCASSSTSGGDTQYFGPGTRLTVL.

The chain combines TRBV3-1 with TRBJ1-4; D gene unclear. This CDR3 is 17 amino acids long. The germline V gene encodes CDR1 LGHDT and CDR2 YNNKEL (reference sequence). V shed 0 bases and J shed 10 bases, with 21 bases lying between them. CDR3 protein: CASSQDRRGTSSGKLFF. CDR3 DNA sequence: TGTGCCAGCAGCCAAGATAGGCGCGGCACTTCGTCGGGAAAACTGTTTTTT.

The genes are TRBV4-1 and TRBJ1-1; D perhaps matches TRBD1 (5 bases). Germline-derived CDR1 and CDR2 are MGHRA and YSYEKL. Between the trimmed V and J ends, which lost 0 bases and 6 bases, there was a span of 11 bases. CDR3 length: 14 residues. DNA of the CDR3: TGCGCCAGCAGCCAAGAGGGTCGGGGCCCTGAAGCTTTCTTT. Translated, it gives CASSQEGRGPEAFF.

J is TRBJ1-3 and V is TRBV9; perhaps TRBD1 as D (5 bases). Germline values: CDR1 SGDLS, CDR2 YYNGEE. V was clipped by 2 bases and J by 1 base, with 10 bases between them. CDR3 size: 15 residues. CDR3 DNA sequence: TGTGCCAGCAGCGTTCAAGGGGATTCTGGAAACACCATATATTTT. This sequence encodes CASSVQGDSGNTIYF.

This clonotype was seen only a few times. V is TRBV11-2 and J is TRBJ2-2, with D perhaps TRBD2 (6 bases). There are 16 residues in the CDR3. Germline CDR1 reads SGHAT; CDR2 reads FQNNGV. Trimming took 5 bases from V and 3 from J, leaving 16 bases between them. In DNA form, the CDR3 reads TGTGCCAGCAGCCCATCCCGGGGGAGATACACCGGGGAGCTGTTTTTT. Protein: CASSPSRGRYTGELFF.

This clonotype was counted a few times. The chain uses TRBV4-3 and TRBJ2-7; either TRBD1 or TRBD2 may supply D (6 bases each). This CDR3 is 14 amino acids long. The V end lost 6 bases, the J end lost 5 bases, and 17 bases lay between the germline ends. The germline CDR1 and CDR2 sequences are LGHNA and YSLEER. The DNA of the CDR3 is TGCGCCAGCAGAGAAGGAGGGGGAAGGCACGAGCAGTACTTC. Amino acid sequence: CASREGGGRHEQYF.

This clonotype was observed many times. This sequence joins TRBV2 and TRBJ2-1; the D is unclear. The V gene's germline CDR1 is SNHLY and CDR2 FYNNEI. V lost 5 bases, J lost 4 bases, and 9 bases lay in between. This CDR3 spans 13 amino acids. CDR3 nucleotide sequence: TGTGCCAGCAGTAGTTCCGAATACAATGAGCAGTTCTTC. This encodes CASSSSEYNEQFF.

This clonotype showed up just a few times. The V gene is TRBV15, the J gene TRBJ2-1; D is possibly TRBD1 or TRBD2 (5 bases each). Trimming pared 3 bases from V and 5 bases from J, leaving 14 bases between. Germline V lookup: CDR1 LNHNV, CDR2 YYDKDF (reference sequence). The CDR3 covers 15 residues. In DNA form, the CDR3 reads TGTGCCACCAGCAGTAGCAGGTGGGACCACAATGAGCAGTTCTTC. Its protein is CATSSSRWDHNEQFF. Filled out from reference TRBV15 and TRBJ2-1, the complete variable domain reads DAMVIQNPRYQVTQFGKPVTLSCSQTLNHNVMYWYQQKSSQAPKLLFHYYDKDFNNEADTPDNFQSRRPNTSFCFLDIRSPGLGDTAMYLCATSSSRWDHNEQFFGPGTRLTVL.

This clonotype appeared a few times. The chain employs TRBV10-3 and TRBJ2-5; D remains unclear. Trimming pared 3 bases from V and 5 bases from J, leaving 7 bases between. Germline CDR1 is ENHRY and CDR2 is SYGVKD. The CDR3 consists of 12 residues. The CDR3 protein is CAISDLGETQYF. CDR3 nucleotide sequence: TGTGCCATCAGTGACTTAGGGGAGACCCAGTACTTC.

The chain has TRBV24-1 and TRBJ2-2; tentatively, D is TRBD2 (5 bases). Trimming removed 5 bases at V and 7 bases at J, with 7 bases between. Germline loops: CDR1 KGHDR, CDR2 SFDVKD. The CDR3 sequence is 12 residues long. For the CDR3, the DNA is TGTGCCACCAGTGCGGGGATCGGGGAGCTGTTTTTT. Translating it yields CATSAGIGELFF.

This clonotype has only a few counts. The chain has TRBV12-3 or TRBV12-4 and TRBJ2-3, with a weak D call TRBD2 (5 bases). V dropped 3 bases and J dropped 4 bases, with 14 bases sitting between them. The CDR3 sequence is 15 residues long. In nucleotides, the CDR3 is TGTGCCAGCAGTTTTGGGCTAGCCGTGGCAGATACGCAGTATTTT. Encoded protein: CASSFGLAVADTQYF.

The table lists this clonotype with many counts. The CDR3 DNA sequence: TGTGCCAGCAGCTTAGGTGCTAGCGGGGGGGCCCCACAGTTCTTC. Translation gives CASSLGASGGAPQFF. The gene calls are TRBV7-6 and TRBJ2-1, with TRBD2 matching 12 bases. The CDR3 is 15 residues long. With 1 base clipped from V and 13 bases from J, the junction kept 8 bases outside the gene matches. Germline V gene sequence: CDR1 SGHVS, CDR2 FNYEAQ.

This clonotype was seen more than once but under ten times. The CDR3 bases are TGCAGCGTTGAAGGAGGGCCGAGCATATCGAACATTCAGTACTTC. Translation: CSVEGGPSISNIQYF. The rearrangement uses TRBV29-1 and TRBJ2-4, with a tentative D call TRBD2 (5 bases). Looked up from germline, CDR1 is SQVTM and CDR2 is ANQGSEA. This CDR3 spans 15 amino acids. Trimming took 1 base from V and 7 from J, leaving 17 bases between them.

This sequence joins TRBV5-6 and TRBJ2-5; D not certain. Germline assignment: CDR1 SGHDT and CDR2 YYEEEE. CDR3 size: 13 residues. V dropped 0 bases and J dropped 9 bases, with 12 bases sitting between them. The CDR3 region is CASSLDQQRAQYF. CDR3 nucleotide sequence: TGTGCCAGCAGCTTGGACCAACAAAGGGCCCAGTACTTC. The variable domain in full, with the rest retrieved from reference TRBV5-6 and TRBJ2-5, is DAGVTQSPTHLIKTRGQQVTLRCSPKSGHDTVSWYQQALGQGPQFIFQYYEEEERQRGNFPDRFSGHQFPNYSSELNVNALLLGDSALYLCASSLDQQRAQYFGPGTRLLVL.

The chain combines TRBV3-1 with TRBJ2-1, with 10 nucleotides matching TRBD1. The J segment lost 3 bases and the V segment lost 1 base, leaving 12 bases of the junction unmatched. Germline CDR1 is LGHDT and CDR2 is YNNKEL (reference sequence). CDR3 length: 19 amino acids. The CDR3 is CASSQAIMEGQGYYNEQFF. DNA for the CDR3: TGTGCCAGCAGCCAAGCTATCATGGAGGGACAGGGGTACTACAATGAGCAGTTCTTC.

This chain uses TRBV4-3 with TRBJ2-5; 9 bases agree with TRBD2. There are 15 residues in the CDR3. The junction had 4 bases not matched to a gene; V was cut back by 0 bases and J by 5 bases. The germline gives CDR1 LGHNA, CDR2 YSLEER. This CDR3 is CASSQEGTSWETQYF. The CDR3 DNA reads TGCGCCAGCAGCCAAGAAGGGACTAGCTGGGAGACCCAGTACTTC.

This clonotype was observed a handful of times. The chain uses TRBV5-1 and TRBJ2-7, with 11 positions matching TRBD1. Germline lookup yields CDR1 SGHRS and CDR2 YFSETQ. Unmatched junction bases numbered 4, after V lost 1 base and J lost 4 bases. The CDR3 extends over 15 amino acids. CDR3 protein: CASSLTGTGGYEQYF. CDR3 bases: TGCGCCAGCAGCTTGACGGGGACAGGGGGATACGAGCAGTACTTC.

This clonotype was found a few times. The chain has TRBV7-9 and TRBJ1-5; the D gene is possibly TRBD1 (5 bases). CDR1 and CDR2 from the germline V gene are SEHNR and FQNEAQ (reference sequence). The CDR3 loop spans 14 amino acids. The germline V and J ends were trimmed by 5 bases and 5 bases, with 13 bases remaining between them. The CDR3 sequence: CASSRDWGDQPQHF. CDR3 DNA: TGTGCCAGCAGCCGAGATTGGGGGGATCAGCCCCAGCATTTT. Full variable domain (remainder filled in from reference TRBV7-9 and TRBJ1-5): DTGVSQNPRHKITKRGQNVTFRCDPISEHNRLYWYRQTLGQGPEFLTYFQNEAQLEKSRLLSDRFSAERPKGSFSTLEIQRTEQGDSAMYLCASSRDWGDQPQHFGDGTRLSIL.

The chain recombines TRBV5-1 with TRBJ1-2; possible D gene TRBD1, 5 bases. The V gene lost 4 bases and the J gene lost 4 bases, with 11 bases spanning the gap. Germline lookup yields CDR1 SGHRS and CDR2 YFSETQ. The CDR3 consists of 13 residues. In nucleotides, the CDR3 is TGCGCCAGCAGCCAGAGGGGCTCCTATGGCTACACCTTC. The encoded protein is CASSQRGSYGYTF.

This clonotype was seen many times. J is TRBJ2-1 and V is TRBV7-2; possibly TRBD2 for D (5 bases). The CDR3 covers 16 residues. Trimming pared 5 bases from V and 1 base from J, leaving 15 bases between. In germline, CDR1 is SGHTA, CDR2 FQGNSA. In nucleotides, the CDR3 is TGTGCCAGCAGCCGTCCCGGAGCGGCATCCTACAATGAGCAGTTCTTC. Translated, it gives CASSRPGAASYNEQFF.

This clonotype appeared many times. Written as DNA, the CDR3 is TGTGCCAGCAAGAGGACAGGGGCCAAAAACATTCAGTACTTC. Translated, it gives CASKRTGAKNIQYF. V is TRBV5-6 and J is TRBJ2-4, with 8 positions matching TRBD1. Germline CDR1 is SGHDT and CDR2 is YYEEEE. V was clipped by 6 bases and J by 1 base; unmatched bases: 3. This CDR3 has 14 amino acids.

The V call is TRBV10-3, the J call TRBJ2-7; D possibly uses TRBD1 or TRBD2 (5 bases each). This CDR3 is built from 16 residues. Germline values: CDR1 ENHRY, CDR2 SYGVKD. Deletions cut 8 bases from V and 0 bases from J, with 20 bases between. CDR3 nucleotide sequence: TGTGCCATCCGTCCGGGACGTACAACCAGCTCCTACGAGCAGTACTTC. Translating it yields CAIRPGRTTSSYEQYF.